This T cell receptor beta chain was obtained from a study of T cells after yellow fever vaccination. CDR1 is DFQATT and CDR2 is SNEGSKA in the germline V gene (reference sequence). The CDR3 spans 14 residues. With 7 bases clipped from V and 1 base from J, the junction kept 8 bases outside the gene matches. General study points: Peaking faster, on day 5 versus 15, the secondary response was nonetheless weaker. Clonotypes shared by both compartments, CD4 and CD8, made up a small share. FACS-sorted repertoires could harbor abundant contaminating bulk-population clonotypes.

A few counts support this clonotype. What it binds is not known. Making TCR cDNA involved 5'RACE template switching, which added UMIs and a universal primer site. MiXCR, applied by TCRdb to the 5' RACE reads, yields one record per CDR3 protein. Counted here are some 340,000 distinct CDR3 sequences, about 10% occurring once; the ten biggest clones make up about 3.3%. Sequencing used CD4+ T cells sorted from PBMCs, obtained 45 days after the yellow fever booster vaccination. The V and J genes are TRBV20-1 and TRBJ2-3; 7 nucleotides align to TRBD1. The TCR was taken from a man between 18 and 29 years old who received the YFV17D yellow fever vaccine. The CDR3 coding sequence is TGCAGTGGGGCCAAGGGGGCGCGCACAGATACGCAGTATTTT. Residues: CSGAKGARTDTQYF.